The 20 T cell receptor beta chains below were found in one sample sequenced in a study of cytomegalovirus exposure and HLA in healthy donors. The primer mix had 60 Vbeta and 13 Jbeta primers. Data came from immunoSEQ multiplex PCR; TCRdb stores just in-frame clones and leaves some out. This sample has some 190,000 clones; roughly 77% occur once, and the top ten carry roughly 1.6%. The sample was PBMCs. These receptors were taken from a woman aged 45-59 years in good health and CMV-seronegative.

DNA for the CDR3: TGCAGCGTTGAAAGGGACAGGGGAGAGACCCAGTACTTC. As protein: CSVERDRGETQYF. The rearrangement links TRBV29-1 to TRBJ2-5; 10 bases map to TRBD1. J lost 4 bases, V lost 2 bases, and 1 base had no gene match. Germline V gene data show CDR1 as SQVTM and CDR2 as ANQGSEA. The CDR3 runs to 13 residues.

The chain's CDR3 is CATSRDMTGTAKYEAFF. The CDR3 region has the DNA TGTGCCACCAGCAGAGATATGACCGGGACAGCCAAATATGAAGCTTTCTTT. V is TRBV15 and J is TRBJ1-1; 7 bases are a match to TRBD1. After removal of 0 bases from V and 7 bases from J, the junction contained 14 bases not matched to a gene. Germline CDR1 reads LNHNV; CDR2 reads YYDKDF (reference sequence). The CDR3 sequence is 17 residues long. The full variable domain, its missing parts supplied by reference TRBV15 and TRBJ1-1, is DAMVIQNPRYQVTQFGKPVTLSCSQTLNHNVMYWYQQKSSQAPKLLFHYYDKDFNNEADTPDNFQSRRPNTSFCFLDIRSPGLGDTAMYLCATSRDMTGTAKYEAFFGQGTRLTVV.

On this clone itself: An end of the junction does not agree with germline; a read error may underlie this. The chain uses TRBV7-8 and TRBJ2-2, with a tentative D call TRBD2 (5 bases). Germline lookup yields CDR1 SGHVS and CDR2 FQNEAQ. The CDR3 extends over 14 amino acids. CDR3: CASSLDGNAGELFF. DNA for the CDR3: TGTGCCAGCAGCTTAGACGGGAACGCCGGGGAGCTGTTTTTT.

The chain has TRBV5-4 and TRBJ2-5, with D possibly TRBD1 on 6 matching bases. The V end lost 0 bases, the J end lost 2 bases, and 14 bases lay between the germline ends. CDR3 length: 16 residues. Germline V CDR1 and CDR2: SGHNT, YYREEE (reference sequence). CDR3 residues: CASSLVGRGGQETQYF. CDR3 coding DNA: TGTGCCAGCAGCTTGGTCGGCAGAGGGGGACAAGAGACCCAGTACTTC.

This chain links TRBV19 with TRBJ2-5; 8 bases are shared with TRBD1. The CDR3 length is 18 residues. Germline CDR1 LNHDA, CDR2 SQIVND (reference sequence). Trimming removed 5 bases from V and 5 bases from J; junction bases left unmatched: 19. CDR3 in amino acids: CASSRRTGFGDRGETQYF. CDR3 nucleotides: TGTGCCAGTAGTCGACGGACAGGGTTTGGGGACCGGGGGGAGACCCAGTACTTC.

The rearrangement links TRBV19 to TRBJ2-1; 7 bases agree with TRBD2. V was clipped by 6 bases and J by 10 bases; unmatched bases: 3. Germline V CDR1 and CDR2: LNHDA, SQIVND (reference sequence). The CDR3 has 11 residues. CDR3 DNA: TGTGCCAGTAGCGAACTAGCGGAGCAGTTCTTC. Its translation: CASSELAEQFF.

The chain employs TRBV5-1 and TRBJ1-5; no firm D call. Looked up from germline, CDR1 is SGHRS and CDR2 is YFSETQ. The CDR3 covers 13 residues. Trimming shortened V by 2 bases and J by 4 bases, and 7 bases separated the two germline ends. CDR3 nucleotide sequence: TGCGCCAGCAGCTTACGGGAAAATCAGCCCCAGCATTTT. It encodes CASSLRENQPQHF.

The chain combines TRBV7-2 with TRBJ2-5, with D unclear. The V gene's germline CDR1 is SGHTA and CDR2 FQGNSA. Between the trimmed V and J ends, which lost 4 bases and 5 bases, there was a span of 8 bases. The CDR3 covers 12 residues. The CDR3 DNA sequence: TGTGCCAGCAGCTACAGTGGCGAGACCCAGTACTTC. Translated: CASSYSGETQYF.

This chain uses TRBV7-9 with TRBJ2-7, with 7 bases fitting TRBD1. CDR1 is SEHNR, CDR2 FQNEAQ, per germline (reference sequence). The ends lost 5 bases at V and 6 bases at J; junction bases unmatched: 10. This CDR3 region has 14 residues. CDR3 DNA sequence: TGTGCCAGCAGCGGGCAGGGGGAATTCTCCGAGCAGTACTTC. Encoded protein: CASSGQGEFSEQYF.

In its sample, this clone was seen a few times. The rearrangement uses TRBV2 and TRBJ2-7; 7 bases line up with TRBD2. This CDR3 region has 16 residues. Germline assignment: CDR1 SNHLY and CDR2 FYNNEI. Trimming cost V 0 bases and J 8 bases; bases outside gene matches: 13. In nucleotides, the CDR3 is TGTGCCAGCAGTGAAGCGCTTCGGGGCGGGACTACGAAGCAGTACTTC. This gives the protein CASSEALRGGTTKQYF. The full variable domain, completed using reference TRBV2 and TRBJ2-7, is EPEVTQTPSHQVTQMGQEVILRCVPISNHLYFYWYRQILGQKVEFLVSFYNNEISEKSEIFDDQFSVERPDGSNFTLKIRSTKLEDSAMYFCASSEALRGGTTKQYFGPGTRLTVT.

V usage is TRBV29-1 and J usage is TRBJ1-1; D not certain. Trimming took 4 bases from V and 4 from J, leaving 13 bases between them. This CDR3 has 13 residues. Germline CDR1 reads SQVTM; CDR2 reads ANQGSEA. The DNA for the CDR3 is TGCAGCGTTGGGAGGTTTCGGGGCACTGAAGCTTTCTTT. Its translation: CSVGRFRGTEAFF.

The V call is TRBV6-6, the J call TRBJ2-5; a weak D match, TRBD2 (7 bases). CDR1 is MNHNY and CDR2 is SVGAGI in the germline V gene (reference sequence). Trimming shortened V by 6 bases and J by 2 bases, and 16 bases separated the two germline ends. This CDR3 has 15 amino acids. CDR3 DNA: TGTGCCAGCAGCCGGGGAGGGGGGGGGCAAGAGACCCAGTACTTC. This sequence encodes CASSRGGGGQETQYF.

This rearrangement joins TRBV19 to TRBJ2-1; TRBD2 matches 11 bases. The CDR3 is made up of 18 amino acids. Per the germline V gene, CDR1 is LNHDA and CDR2 is SQIVND (reference sequence). V was pared by 3 bases and J by 3 bases, with 10 bases of the junction left unmatched. CDR3 in amino acids: CASSMELRLAGYYNEQFF. CDR3 bases: TGTGCCAGTAGTATGGAGTTACGACTAGCGGGGTACTACAATGAGCAGTTCTTC.

This clone is a singleton in its sample. The chain couples TRBV5-1 to TRBJ2-7; unclear D gene. Trimming stripped 4 bases from V and 2 bases from J, with 7 bases between. CDR1 and CDR2 from the germline V gene are SGHRS and YFSETQ. The CDR3 loop spans 12 amino acids. The CDR3 nucleotides read TGCGCCAGCAGCCCCACAGCCTACGAGCAGTACTTC. Protein sequence: CASSPTAYEQYF.

V and J are TRBV7-2 and TRBJ1-5; 8 nucleotides align to TRBD1. V lost 6 bases and J lost 4; bases outside the gene matches: 17. Germline CDR1 SGHTA, CDR2 FQGNSA. The CDR3 length is 18 residues. The CDR3 region has the DNA TGTGCCAGCAGTGTCGGGGGACAGGCGACGGAGCGGAATCAGCCCCAGCATTTT. Encoded protein: CASSVGGQATERNQPQHF. The whole variable domain, filled in from reference TRBV7-2 and TRBJ1-5, reads GAGVSQSPSNKVTEKGKDVELRCDPISGHTALYWYRQSLGQGLEFLIYFQGNSAPDKSGLPSDRFSAERTGGSVSTLTIQRTQQEDSAVYLCASSVGGQATERNQPQHFGDGTRLSIL.

The V call is TRBV5-1, the J call TRBJ2-5; 8 positions match TRBD2. Germline V CDR1 and CDR2: SGHRS, YFSETQ. The CDR3 consists of 15 residues. Trimming took 5 bases from V and 1 from J; bases not matched to a gene: 7. CDR3 protein: CASRRAGAIQETQYF. The CDR3, as DNA: TGCGCCAGCAGAAGAGCGGGAGCGATCCAAGAGACCCAGTACTTC.

Regarding this clone: Different DNA sequences within this sample yield the same CDR3. CDR3 sequence reads: CASSLGQGNYGYTF. The CDR3 DNA follows: TGTGCCAGCAGCTTGGGACAGGGGAACTATGGCTACACCTTC. The genes are TRBV5-4 and TRBJ1-2, with 8 positions matching TRBD1. This CDR3 has 14 residues. Losses at the gene ends were 0 bases for V and 2 bases for J; bases not matched to a gene: 0. Germline assignment: CDR1 SGHNT and CDR2 YYREEE (reference sequence).

The chain links TRBV19 to TRBJ1-5; possible D gene TRBD1, 6 bases. Germline CDR1 LNHDA, CDR2 SQIVND (reference sequence). The CDR3 contains 16 residues. Trimming shortened V by 5 bases and J by 1 base, and 15 bases separated the two germline ends. The CDR3 nucleotides are TGTGCCAGTAGTCCCCTCCTGGGGGCCAGCAATCAGCCCCAGCATTTT. Its protein is CASSPLLGASNQPQHF.

This clone was seen only once. This chain connects TRBV5-8 to TRBJ1-2; 8 bases line up with TRBD1. This CDR3 region has 16 residues. Germline loops: CDR1 SGHTS, CDR2 YDEGEE. Trimming cost V 6 bases and J 8 bases; bases outside gene matches: 18. This CDR3 reads CASTSQLGRGRTGYTF. CDR3 bases: TGTGCCAGCACCTCGCAACTGGGCAGGGGGCGCACCGGCTACACCTTC.

V is TRBV10-2 and J is TRBJ2-7; D is possibly TRBD1 (6 bases). V shed 8 bases and J shed 7 bases, with 18 bases lying between them. The CDR3 extends over 13 amino acids. Germline CDR1 reads WSHSY; CDR2 reads SAAADI. The CDR3 DNA follows: TGCGCCAGCGCCCCGGGACACCTCTTGGAGCAGTACTTC. Its translation: CASAPGHLLEQYF.